This record covers a single TCR beta chain. Its antigen remains unknown. One end of the junction varies from germline; a read error may be responsible. It was with 60 Vbeta and 13 Jbeta primers that the PCR ran. Repertoires were generated with immunoSEQ multiplex PCR, while TCRdb's copy carries only in-frame clones and drops some. The sample consists of about 160,000 clones, over 75% of them appearing once. The germline V gene has CDR1 SGHTA and CDR2 FQGNSA. The CDR3 runs 10 residues. This entry comes from a study of cytomegalovirus exposure and HLA in healthy donors. Study-wide results and limits: Another analysis was done later, and it associated 17,000 or so TCR beta sequences with HLA alleles at 0.05 false discovery rate.

Sequences were obtained from PBMCs. The chain is built from TRBV7-2 and TRBJ1-1, with TRBD1 as a possible D gene (5 bases). This TCR was sampled from a woman in her forties or fifties in good health and CMV-seropositive. This chain's CDR3 is CATPDTEAFF. CDR3 coding DNA: TGTGCCACCCCGGACACCGAAGCTTTCTTT.